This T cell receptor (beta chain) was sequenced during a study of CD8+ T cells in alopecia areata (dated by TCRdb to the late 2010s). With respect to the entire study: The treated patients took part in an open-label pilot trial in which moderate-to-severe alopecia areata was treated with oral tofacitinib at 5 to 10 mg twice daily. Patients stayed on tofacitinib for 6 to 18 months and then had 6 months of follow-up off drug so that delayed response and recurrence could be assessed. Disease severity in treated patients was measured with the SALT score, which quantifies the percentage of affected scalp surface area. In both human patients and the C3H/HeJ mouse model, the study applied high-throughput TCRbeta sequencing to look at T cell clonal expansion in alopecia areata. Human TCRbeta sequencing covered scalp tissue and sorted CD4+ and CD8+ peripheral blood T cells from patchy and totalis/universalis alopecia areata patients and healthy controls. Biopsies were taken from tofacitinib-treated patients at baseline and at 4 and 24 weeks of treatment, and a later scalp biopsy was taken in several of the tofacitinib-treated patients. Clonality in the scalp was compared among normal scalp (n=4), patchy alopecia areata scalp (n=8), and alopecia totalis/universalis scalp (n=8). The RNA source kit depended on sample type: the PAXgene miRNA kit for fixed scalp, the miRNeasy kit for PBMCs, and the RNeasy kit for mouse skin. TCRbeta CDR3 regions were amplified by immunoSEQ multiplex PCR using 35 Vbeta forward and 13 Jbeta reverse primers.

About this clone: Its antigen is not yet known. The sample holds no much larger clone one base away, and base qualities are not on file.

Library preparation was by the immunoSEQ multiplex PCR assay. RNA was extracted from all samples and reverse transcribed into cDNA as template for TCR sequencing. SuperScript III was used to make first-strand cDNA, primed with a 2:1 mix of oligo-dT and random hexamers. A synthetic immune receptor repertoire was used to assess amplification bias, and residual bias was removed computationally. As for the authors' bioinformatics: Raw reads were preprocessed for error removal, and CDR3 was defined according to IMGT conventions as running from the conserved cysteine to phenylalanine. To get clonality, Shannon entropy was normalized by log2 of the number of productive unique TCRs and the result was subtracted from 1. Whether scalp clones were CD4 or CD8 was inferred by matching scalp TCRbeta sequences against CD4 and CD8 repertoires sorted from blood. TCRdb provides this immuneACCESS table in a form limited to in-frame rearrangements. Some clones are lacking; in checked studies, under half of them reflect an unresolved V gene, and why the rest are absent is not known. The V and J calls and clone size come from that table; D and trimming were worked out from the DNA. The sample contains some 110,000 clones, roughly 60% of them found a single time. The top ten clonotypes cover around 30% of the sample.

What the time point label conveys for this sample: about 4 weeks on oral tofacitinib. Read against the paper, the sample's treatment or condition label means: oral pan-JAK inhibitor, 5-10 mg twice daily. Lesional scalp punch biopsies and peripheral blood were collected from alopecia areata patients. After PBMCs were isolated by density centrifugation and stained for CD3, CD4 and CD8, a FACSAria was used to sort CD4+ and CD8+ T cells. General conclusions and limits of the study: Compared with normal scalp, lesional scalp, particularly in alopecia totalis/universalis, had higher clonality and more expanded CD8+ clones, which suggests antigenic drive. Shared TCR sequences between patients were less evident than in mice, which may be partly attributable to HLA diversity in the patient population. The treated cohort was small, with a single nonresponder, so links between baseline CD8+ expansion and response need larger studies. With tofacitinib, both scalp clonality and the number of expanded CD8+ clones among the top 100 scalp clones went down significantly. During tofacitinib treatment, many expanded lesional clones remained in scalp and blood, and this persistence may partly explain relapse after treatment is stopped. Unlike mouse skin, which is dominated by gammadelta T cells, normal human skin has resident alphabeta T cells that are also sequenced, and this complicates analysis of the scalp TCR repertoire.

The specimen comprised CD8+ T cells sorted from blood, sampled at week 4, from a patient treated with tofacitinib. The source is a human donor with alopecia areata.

The CDR3 region reads CASSRGIAKNIQYF. At the DNA level, the sequence is TGTGCCAGCAGTAGGGGCATAGCCAAAAACATTCAGTACTTC. This sequence uses TRBV13 and TRBJ2-4, and TRBD1 may be the D gene, going by 5 matching bases. As encoded in the germline V gene (reference sequence), CDR1 is PRHDT while CDR2 is FYEKMQ. Taken from cysteine to phenylalanine, the CDR3 has 14 residues. Left in the record is the CDR3 DNA by itself, 42 bases read in frame from the first base. The junction carries 9 bases between V and J, which are trimmed by 6 bases and 0 bases respectively.